These 23 T cell receptor beta chains came from one sample sequenced in a study of blood T cell repertoires in COVID-19. Clones were read by immunoSEQ multiplex PCR, and TCRdb kept only the in-frame ones, dropping some. The profile shows some 100,000 clones, roughly 87% of them singletons. The sequenced material came from peripheral blood. The receptors shown here come from a woman aged 55-75 years with acute or convalescent COVID-19.

The genes are TRBV7-9 and TRBJ1-1; tentatively, D is TRBD1 (6 bases). The germline V and J ends were trimmed by 5 bases and 10 bases, with 17 bases remaining between them. The CDR3 is 13 residues long. The germline CDR1 and CDR2 sequences are SEHNR and FQNEAQ (reference sequence). As DNA, the CDR3 is TGTGCCAGCAGCCCCATGGGGGGGGCTGGAGCTTTCTTT. Its translation: CASSPMGGAGAFF.

This chain joins TRBV6-1 and TRBJ1-2, with D possibly being TRBD1 (5 bases). From germline, CDR1 is MNHNS and CDR2 SASEGT. This CDR3 has 13 residues. Trimming removed 3 bases at V and 5 bases at J, with 10 bases between. The CDR3 bases are TGTGCCAGCAGTGACAGGGAACTTTATGGCTACACCTTC. Protein product: CASSDRELYGYTF.

J is TRBJ1-1 and V is TRBV5-1; 7 positions agree with TRBD1. V lost 3 bases, J lost 1 base, and 6 bases stayed unmatched. CDR1 is SGHRS, CDR2 YFSETQ, per germline. The CDR3 has 15 amino acids. DNA for the CDR3: TGCGCCAGCAGCTATACTTGGACAGGGAACACTGAAGCTTTCTTT. This translates into CASSYTWTGNTEAFF.

The chain links TRBV19 to TRBJ1-5; a weak D match, TRBD1 (6 bases). The V and J ends lost 0 bases and 3 bases respectively, with 18 bases between them. The CDR3 has 18 amino acids. Germline V gene data show CDR1 as LNHDA and CDR2 as SQIVND (reference sequence). The CDR3 reads CASSIDPRGWGDNQPQHF. In nucleotides, the CDR3 is TGTGCCAGTAGTATAGACCCCAGGGGTTGGGGAGACAATCAGCCCCAGCATTTT.

The gene calls are TRBV10-3 and TRBJ1-1; D might be TRBD1 (5 bases). The CDR3 contains 15 residues. Germline V lookup: CDR1 ENHRY, CDR2 SYGVKD. V lost 4 bases and J lost 3, with 15 bases in between. The CDR3 is CAISGDPGGDTEAFF. The CDR3 DNA follows: TGTGCCATCAGTGGAGACCCCGGAGGGGACACTGAAGCTTTCTTT.

This sequence joins TRBV7-3 and TRBJ2-7, with D unclear. This CDR3 has 13 amino acids. Trimming cost V 5 bases and J 5 bases, with 13 bases left between them. Germline CDR1 SGHTA, CDR2 FQGTGA. In nucleotides, the CDR3 is TGTGCCAGCAGCCCTGGTTCGCGGAACGAGCAGTACTTC. The encoded protein is CASSPGSRNEQYF.

The chain links TRBV28 to TRBJ2-7; 8 nucleotides match TRBD1. The length of the CDR3 is 12 residues. The trim removed 7 bases at V and 7 bases at J, leaving 6 bases unmatched. CDR1 MDHEN and CDR2 SYDVKM come from the germline V gene. CDR3 in DNA: TGTGCCAGCACTACTCAGGGGGCGGAGCAGTACTTC. Protein: CASTTQGAEQYF.

The chain joins TRBV2 to TRBJ2-1, with 11 positions matching TRBD2. V lost 7 bases to trimming and J lost 7 bases; unmatched junction nucleotides: 3. This CDR3 spans 13 amino acids. From germline, CDR1 is SNHLY and CDR2 FYNNEI. The CDR3 region is CASTRLAGNEQFF. In DNA, the CDR3 is TGTGCCAGCACCCGACTAGCGGGGAATGAGCAGTTCTTC.

The chain links TRBV27 to TRBJ1-2; TRBD1 might be the D (6 bases). This CDR3 spans 16 amino acids. From germline, CDR1 is MNHEY and CDR2 SMNVEV (reference sequence). V lost 0 bases and J lost 3, with 14 bases in between. CDR3 protein: CASSLSEDSVHYGYTF. For the CDR3, the DNA is TGTGCCAGCAGTTTATCGGAGGACAGCGTACACTATGGCTACACCTTC.

CDR3 nucleotide sequence: TGTGCCACCAGCAAAGGGGTGACCACTGAAGCTTTCTTT. It specifies CATSKGVTTEAFF. This chain uses TRBV15 with TRBJ1-1, with a tentative D call TRBD1 (5 bases). The V gene's germline CDR1 is LNHNV and CDR2 YYDKDF (reference sequence). Trimming pared 4 bases from V and 4 bases from J, leaving 10 bases between. The CDR3 has 13 residues.

This chain uses TRBV19 with TRBJ2-3; perhaps TRBD2 as D (5 bases). Germline V gene lookup returns CDR1 LNHDA and CDR2 SQIVND (reference sequence). Trimming stripped 3 bases from V and 6 bases from J, with 19 bases between. The CDR3 runs to 16 residues. The CDR3 loop reads CASSIPLGLPGDTQYF. The CDR3 DNA is TGTGCCAGTAGTATTCCCCTCGGACTCCCCGGGGATACGCAGTATTTT.

V and J are TRBV28 and TRBJ2-3; maybe TRBD2 (6 bases). The length of the CDR3 is 18 residues. V lost 6 bases and J 0 bases, leaving 22 bases between the germline ends. Germline V gene lookup returns CDR1 MDHEN and CDR2 SYDVKM. CDR3 in amino acids: CASSLPRTLALSTDTQYF. The CDR3 DNA reads TGTGCCAGCAGCCTACCACGCACACTAGCTTTAAGCACAGATACGCAGTATTTT.

The chain uses TRBV28 and TRBJ2-3; no definite D call. The germline V gene has CDR1 MDHEN and CDR2 SYDVKM. Between the trimmed V and J ends, which lost 7 bases and 6 bases, there was a span of 8 bases. There are 11 residues in the CDR3. CDR3 DNA sequence: TGTGCCAGCATCGGGTTGGATACGCAGTATTTT. It specifies CASIGLDTQYF.

V gene TRBV19 combines with J gene TRBJ1-1; TRBD1 aligns across 7 bases. This CDR3 contains 14 residues. Germline V lookup: CDR1 LNHDA, CDR2 SQIVND (reference sequence). Trimming cost V 8 bases and J 3 bases; bases outside gene matches: 9. The CDR3 sequence: CASRVQGIYTEAFF. The DNA for the CDR3 is TGTGCCAGTCGCGTACAGGGGATATACACTGAAGCTTTCTTT.

This clone appeared once. The chain joins TRBV5-4 to TRBJ2-1, with 9 bases aligning to TRBD2. The germline V gene encodes CDR1 SGHNT and CDR2 YYREEE (reference sequence). V shed 4 bases, J shed 6 bases, and the junction held 8 bases outside the gene matches. The CDR3 totals 15 residues. The CDR3 coding sequence is TGTGCCAGCAGCGCTTTAGCGGGAGCAGGCAATGAGCAGTTCTTC. It translates to CASSALAGAGNEQFF.

The chain has TRBV6-5 and TRBJ1-1; the D gene is possibly TRBD1 (6 bases). The germline V gene has CDR1 MNHEY and CDR2 SVGAGI. CDR3 length: 13 residues. Trimming cost V 6 bases and J 4 bases, with 12 bases left between them. CDR3 sequence (DNA): TGTGCCAGCAGGAGGCAGGGGATCACTGAAGCTTTCTTT. It codes for CASRRQGITEAFF.

To note about this clone: The sample holds other DNA sequences that translate to the same CDR3. This chain links TRBV28 with TRBJ2-7; weak D call: TRBD2 (6 bases). Trimming stripped 5 bases from V and 0 bases from J, with 11 bases between. The length of the CDR3 is 14 residues. Germline CDR1 is MDHEN and CDR2 is SYDVKM. The CDR3 reads CASSLGGSSYEQYF. The CDR3 DNA is TGTGCCAGCAGTCTGGGGGGTAGCTCCTACGAGCAGTACTTC. Looking up the rest from reference TRBV28 and TRBJ2-7 gives the full variable domain: DVKVTQSSRYLVKRTGEKVFLECVQDMDHENMFWYRQDPGLGLRLIYFSYDVKMKEKGDIPEGYSVSREKKERFSLILESASTNQTSMYLCASSLGGSSYEQYFGPGTRLTVT.

The J gene is TRBJ2-2, the V gene TRBV19, with 9 bases lining up with TRBD1. The CDR3 is 14 amino acids. The germline V gene has CDR1 LNHDA and CDR2 SQIVND (reference sequence). The V and J ends lost 9 bases and 5 bases, in that order; junction bases with no gene match: 7. The chain's CDR3 is CASQQGALTGELFF. CDR3 nucleotide sequence: TGTGCCAGCCAACAGGGGGCGCTGACCGGGGAGCTGTTTTTT.

This chain links TRBV6-5 with TRBJ2-3, with 11 nucleotides matching TRBD2. Per the germline V gene, CDR1 is MNHEY and CDR2 is SVGAGI. CDR3 length: 16 amino acids. The ends lost 0 bases at V and 4 bases at J; junction bases unmatched: 3. CDR3 nucleotides: TGTGCCAGCAGTTACTCAGGGACTAGCGGCTCAGATACGCAGTATTTT. The encoded protein is CASSYSGTSGSDTQYF.

The chain carries TRBV12-5 and TRBJ1-1, with 7 bases that match TRBD1. J gave up 3 bases and V 8 bases, and 9 bases lay outside the gene matches. CDR1 is LGHNT, CDR2 FRNRAP, per germline. The CDR3 sequence is 14 residues long. This chain's CDR3 is CASRQGSAYTEAFF. CDR3 DNA: TGTGCTAGTCGACAGGGCTCGGCGTACACTGAAGCTTTCTTT.

The chain recombines TRBV30 with TRBJ1-2; 10 positions agree with TRBD1. CDR3 length: 13 residues. Germline V gives CDR1 GTSNPN, CDR2 SVGIG (reference sequence). V shed 1 base, J shed 8 bases, and the junction held 4 bases outside the gene matches. CDR3 amino acids: CAWSGDRGRGYTF. In nucleotides, the CDR3 is TGTGCCTGGAGTGGGGACAGGGGTCGCGGCTACACCTTC. The full variable domain, in which reference TRBV30 and TRBJ1-2 provide the parts outside the CDR3, is SQTIHQWPATLVQPVGSPLSLECTVEGTSNPNLYWYRQAAGRGLQLLFYSVGIGQISSEVPQNLSASRPQDRQFILSSKKLLLSDSGFYLCAWSGDRGRGYTFGSGTRLTVV.

This chain links TRBV5-4 with TRBJ1-6; 8 bases map to TRBD1. Germline V lookup: CDR1 SGHNT, CDR2 YYREEE (reference sequence). Trimming took 4 bases from V and 8 from J; bases not matched to a gene: 8. The CDR3 runs to 15 residues. CDR3 nucleotides: TGTGCCAGCAGCCTAAGAACAGGGGGATATTCACCCCTCCACTTT. Residues: CASSLRTGGYSPLHF. The full variable domain, completed using reference TRBV5-4 and TRBJ1-6, is ETGVTQSPTHLIKTRGQQVTLRCSSQSGHNTVSWYQQALGQGPQFIFQYYREEENGRGNFPPRFSGLQFPNYSSELNVNALELDDSALYLCASSLRTGGYSPLHFGNGTRLTVT.

This clone was detected only a few times. The chain couples TRBV12-3 or TRBV12-4 to TRBJ1-6, with D perhaps TRBD1 (6 bases). The CDR3 is 13 amino acids. The V end lost 6 bases, the J end lost 13 bases, and 16 bases lay between the germline ends. This CDR3 is CASRERTEAPLHF. The CDR3 DNA follows: TGTGCCAGCAGGGAGAGGACAGAGGCCCCCCTCCACTTT.